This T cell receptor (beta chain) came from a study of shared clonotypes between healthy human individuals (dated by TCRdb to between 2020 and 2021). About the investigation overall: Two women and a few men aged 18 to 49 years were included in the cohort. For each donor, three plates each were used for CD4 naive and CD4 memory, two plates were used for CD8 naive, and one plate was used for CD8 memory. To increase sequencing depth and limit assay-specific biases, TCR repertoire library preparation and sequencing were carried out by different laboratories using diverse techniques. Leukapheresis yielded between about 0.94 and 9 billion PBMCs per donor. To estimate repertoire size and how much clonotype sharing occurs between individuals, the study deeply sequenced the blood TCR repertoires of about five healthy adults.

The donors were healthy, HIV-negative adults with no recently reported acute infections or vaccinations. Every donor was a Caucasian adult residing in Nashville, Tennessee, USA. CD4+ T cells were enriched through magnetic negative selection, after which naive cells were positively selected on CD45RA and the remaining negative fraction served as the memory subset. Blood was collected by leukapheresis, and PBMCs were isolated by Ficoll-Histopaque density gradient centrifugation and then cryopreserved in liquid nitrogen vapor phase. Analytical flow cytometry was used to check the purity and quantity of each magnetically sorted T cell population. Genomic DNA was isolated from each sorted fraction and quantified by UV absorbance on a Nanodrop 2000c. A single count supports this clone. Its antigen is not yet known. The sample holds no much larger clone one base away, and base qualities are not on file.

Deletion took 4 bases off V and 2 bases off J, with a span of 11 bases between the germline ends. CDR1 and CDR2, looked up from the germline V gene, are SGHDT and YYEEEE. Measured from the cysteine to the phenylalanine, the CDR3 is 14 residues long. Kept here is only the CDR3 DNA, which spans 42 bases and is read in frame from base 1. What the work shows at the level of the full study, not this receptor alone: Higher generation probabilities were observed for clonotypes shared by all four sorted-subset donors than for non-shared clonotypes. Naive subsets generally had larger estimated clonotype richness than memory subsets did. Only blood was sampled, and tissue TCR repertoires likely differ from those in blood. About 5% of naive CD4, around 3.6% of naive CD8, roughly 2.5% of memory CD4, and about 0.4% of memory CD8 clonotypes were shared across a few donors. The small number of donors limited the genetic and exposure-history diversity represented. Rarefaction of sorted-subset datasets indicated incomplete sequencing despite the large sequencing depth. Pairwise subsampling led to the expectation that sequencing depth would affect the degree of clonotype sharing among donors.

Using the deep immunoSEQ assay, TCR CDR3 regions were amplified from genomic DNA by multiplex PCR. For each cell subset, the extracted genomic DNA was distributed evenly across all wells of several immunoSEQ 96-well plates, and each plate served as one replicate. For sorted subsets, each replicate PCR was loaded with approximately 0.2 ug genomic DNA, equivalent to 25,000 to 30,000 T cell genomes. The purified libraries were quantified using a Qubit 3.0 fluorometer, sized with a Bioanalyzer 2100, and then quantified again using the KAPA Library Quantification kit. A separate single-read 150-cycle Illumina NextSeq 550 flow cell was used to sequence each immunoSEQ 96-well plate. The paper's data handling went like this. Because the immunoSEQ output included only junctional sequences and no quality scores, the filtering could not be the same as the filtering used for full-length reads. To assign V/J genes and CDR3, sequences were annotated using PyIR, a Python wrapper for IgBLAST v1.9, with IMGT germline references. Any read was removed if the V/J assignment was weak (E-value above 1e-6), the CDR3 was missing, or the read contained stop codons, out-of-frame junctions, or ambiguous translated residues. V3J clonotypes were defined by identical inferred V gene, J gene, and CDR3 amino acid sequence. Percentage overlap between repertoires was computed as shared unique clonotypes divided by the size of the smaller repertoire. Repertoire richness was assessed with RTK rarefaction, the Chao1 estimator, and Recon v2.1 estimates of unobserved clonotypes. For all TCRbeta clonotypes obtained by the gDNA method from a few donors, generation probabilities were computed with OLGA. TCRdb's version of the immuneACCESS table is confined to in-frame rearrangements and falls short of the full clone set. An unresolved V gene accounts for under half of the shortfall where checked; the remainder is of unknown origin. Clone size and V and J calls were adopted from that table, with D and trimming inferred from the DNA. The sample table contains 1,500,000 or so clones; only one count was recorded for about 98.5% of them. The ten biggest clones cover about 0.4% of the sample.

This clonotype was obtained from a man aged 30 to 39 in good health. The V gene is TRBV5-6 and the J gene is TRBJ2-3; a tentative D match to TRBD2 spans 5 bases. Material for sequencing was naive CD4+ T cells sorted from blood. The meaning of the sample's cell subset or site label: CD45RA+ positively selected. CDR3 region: CASSERTVTDTQYF. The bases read TGTGCCAGCAGCGAGCGGACTGTCACAGATACGCAGTATTTT.